The clone carrying this T cell receptor beta chain turned up a few times. Its specificity is unknown. Amplification from RNA transcripts yielded the TCR beta CDR3 regions. The workflow started with a first-round RT-PCR run with HTBI primers and then moved on to a second-round multiplex PCR. TCRdb passed the multiplex PCR reads through MiXCR, listing each CDR3 protein once. Here the sample spans more than 1,000,000 distinct CDR3 sequences, 35% to 40% being singletons. The data belong to a study of Graves' ophthalmopathy and Graves' hyperthyroidism. General study points: Ophthalmopathy and stable hyperthyroidism were discriminated by a 13-signature model, with about 91% sensitivity and 81.08% specificity.

The origin of this receptor is an adult man with Graves' hyperthyroidism. Sample: peripheral blood or thyroid tissue (not recorded which).

The CDR3 protein is CASSVGLATNHEQYF. The CDR3 DNA is TGTGCCAGCAGCGTCGGACTAGCGACGAACCATGAGCAGTACTTC. The V and J genes are TRBV11-2 and TRBJ2-7, with TRBD2 identical over 9 bases. Germline trimming cut 5 bases from V and 7 bases from J; bases unmatched to any gene: 12. CDR1 is SGHAT, CDR2 FQNNGV, per germline. The CDR3 consists of 15 residues.